This T cell receptor beta chain comes out of a study of blood T cell repertoires in COVID-19. Study details: Samples taken during acute and convalescent COVID-19 were collected in the United States, Italy and Spain.

Per the study methods: Reference gene primer amplification gave nucleated cell count estimates. Some clones are missing from TCRdb's copy, which holds only in-frame ones; the method was immunoSEQ multiplex PCR. The D gene and trimming were derived from the DNA, and the V and J assignments and clone size from that table. There are 170,000 or so clones in the sample; 87% occur only once, and about 7% lies in the top ten. Residents of about 25 US areas, aged about 18 to 95 years, made up the participants. Donors in Cohort 3 who had recovered were those with two negative PCRs, healthcare professional clearance, or resolution of their symptoms. The germline gives CDR1 MNHEY, CDR2 SVGAGI. The CDR3 has 15 amino acids. V gave up 8 bases and J gave up 7 bases; unmatched junction bases: 15.

The TCR was taken from a woman aged 50 to 65 who had recovered from COVID-19. The gene calls are TRBV6-5 and TRBJ2-7; 9 nucleotides match TRBD2. The sequencing sample was made of PBMCs or T cells enriched from blood (not recorded which). CDR3 nucleotide sequence: TGTGCCAGCCGGGACAGACATAGCGGGGGAGGAGAGCAGTACTTC. This codes for CASRDRHSGGGEQYF.